The subject of this entry is one T cell receptor beta chain. Its antigen is not known. Trimming removed 1 base from V and 0 bases from J, with 7 bases in between. Per germline, CDR1 MGHRA and CDR2 YSYEKL. The CDR3 sequence is 15 residues long. Documented treatment: oral pan-JAK inhibitor, 5-10 mg twice daily. cDNA serving as the sequencing template came from extracted, reverse transcribed RNA. Sequencing was performed with immunoSEQ multiplex PCR; in TCRdb, only in-frame clones are kept and a portion is missing. This table has around 97,000 clones, around 86% appearing once. This sample was included in a study of CD8+ T cells in alopecia areata. The study's findings and limits: Compared with normal scalp, lesional scalp had higher clonality and more expanded CD8+ clones. Among the top 100, expanded CD8+ clones, as well as scalp clonality, were significantly decreased by tofacitinib. Under tofacitinib, numerous expanded lesional clonotypes remained detectable in scalp and blood.

The starting material was CD8+ T cells sorted from blood, obtained at roughly week 30, from a patient treated with tofacitinib. The chain employs TRBV4-1 and TRBJ2-4; D is ambiguous. The TCR originated in a human donor with alopecia areata. The CDR3 sequence is CASSQVVLAKNIQYF. CDR3 bases: TGCGCCAGCAGCCAAGTGGTCTTAGCCAAAAACATTCAGTACTTC.